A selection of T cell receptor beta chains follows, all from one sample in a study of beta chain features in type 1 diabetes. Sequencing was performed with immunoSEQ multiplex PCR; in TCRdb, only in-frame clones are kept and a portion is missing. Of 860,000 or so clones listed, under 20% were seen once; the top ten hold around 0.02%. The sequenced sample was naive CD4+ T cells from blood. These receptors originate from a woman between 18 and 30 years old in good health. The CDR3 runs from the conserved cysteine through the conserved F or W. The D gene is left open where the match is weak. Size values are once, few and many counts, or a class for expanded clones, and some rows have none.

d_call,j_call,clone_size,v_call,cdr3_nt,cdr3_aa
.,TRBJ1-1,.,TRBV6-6,TGTGCCAGCAGTCCCAGGGGGAACACTGAAGCTTTCTTT,CASSPRGNTEAFF
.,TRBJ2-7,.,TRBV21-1,TGTGCCAGCAGCAAGAAGGGTGGAATGGGTAGCGCCAAAAGGGACTACGAGCAGTACTTC,CASSKKGGMGSAKRDYEQYF
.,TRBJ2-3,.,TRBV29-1,TGCAGCGTTGGGTCGGATACGCAGTATTTT,CSVGSDTQYF
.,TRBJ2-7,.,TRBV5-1,TGCGCCAGCAGTCCCGACCCCTACGAGCAGTACTTC,CASSPDPYEQYF
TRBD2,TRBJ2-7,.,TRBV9,TGTGCCAGCAGCGTAGGGAGCGGGAGTAAGTACGAGCAGTACTTC,CASSVGSGSKYEQYF
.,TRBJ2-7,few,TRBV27,TGTGCCAGCAGGGGCAGGTCCTACGAGCAGTACTTC,CASRGRSYEQYF
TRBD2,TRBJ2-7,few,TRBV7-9,TGTGCCAGCAGAGGGGCGGGAGAGTGGTTCGAGCAGTACTTC,CASRGAGEWFEQYF
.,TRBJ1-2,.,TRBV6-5,TGTGCCAGCAGTTATCAGCCGGCGGGCTATGGCTACACCTTC,CASSYQPAGYGYTF
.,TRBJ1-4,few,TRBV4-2,TGTGCCAGCAGCCAACCCGGGTTAACAGGTAGCGAAAAACTGTTTTTT,CASSQPGLTGSEKLFF
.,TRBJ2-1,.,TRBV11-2,TGTGCCAGCAGCTCGGGCCCCGCGGCTGAGCAGTTCTTC,CASSSGPAAEQFF
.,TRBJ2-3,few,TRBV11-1,TGTGCCAGCAGCTTAGCGGGAGCAGCAGATACGCAGTATTTT,CASSLAGAADTQYF
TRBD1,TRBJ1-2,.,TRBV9,TGTGCCAGCAGCGTAGGGACAGGGAACGGCTACACCTTC,CASSVGTGNGYTF
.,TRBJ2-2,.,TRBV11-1,TGTGCCAGCAGCCGAAGGGGGGGCCGGACCGGGGAGCTGTTTTTT,CASSRRGGRTGELFF
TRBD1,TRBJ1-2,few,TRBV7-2,TGTGCCAGCAGCTTGCTGGGACAGGGAGAAGGCTACACCTTC,CASSLLGQGEGYTF
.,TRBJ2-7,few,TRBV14,TGTGCCAGCAGCCAAGGGCTGGGGCCCTACGAGCAGTACTTC,CASSQGLGPYEQYF
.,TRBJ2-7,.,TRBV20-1,TGCAGTGCCCGGGACATCTACGAGCAGTACTTC,CSARDIYEQYF
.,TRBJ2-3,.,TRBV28,TGTGCCAGCAGCTCTACGGGAGCTACGCAGTATTTT,CASSSTGATQYF
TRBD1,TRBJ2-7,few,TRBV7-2,TGTGCCAGCAGCCTAAGACAGGGGGTTAACTACGAGCAGTACTTC,CASSLRQGVNYEQYF
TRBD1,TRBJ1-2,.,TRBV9,TGTGCCAGCAGCGTAGGGGGACAGGGGATCCTCGGTGGCTACACCTTC,CASSVGGQGILGGYTF
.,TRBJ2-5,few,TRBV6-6,TGTGCCACCCGGTGGCAGGGGAATTCGGAGACCCAGTACTTC,CATRWQGNSETQYF
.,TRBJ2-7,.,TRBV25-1,TGTGCCAGCAGAGGGGGGAGACTTGGCGGCTACGAGCAGTACTTC,CASRGGRLGGYEQYF
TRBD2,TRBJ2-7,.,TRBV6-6,TGTGCCAGCAGGGAAAAAGGGACTAGCGGAACCTACGAGCAGTACTTC,CASREKGTSGTYEQYF
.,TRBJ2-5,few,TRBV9,TGTGCCAGCAGCGGACAGGCCCTGTGGGGGGCCCAGTACTTC,CASSGQALWGAQYF
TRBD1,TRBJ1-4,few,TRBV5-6,TGTGCCAGCAGCTTGGACGACAGGGGGTCTGAAAAACTGTTTTTT,CASSLDDRGSEKLFF
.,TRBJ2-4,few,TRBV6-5,TGTGCCATCAAAGTTAAGGGGGAGGGGGAGAACATTCAGTACTTC,CAIKVKGEGENIQYF
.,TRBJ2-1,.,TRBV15,TGTGCCACCAGCACTTATAGTGAGCAGTTCTTC,CATSTYSEQFF
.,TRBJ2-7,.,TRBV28,TGTGCCAGCAGTTTGGGGCAGGGACGCGAGCAGTACTTC,CASSLGQGREQYF
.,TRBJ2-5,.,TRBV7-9,TGTGCCAGCAGCAAATACAGGGTAGAGACCCAGTACTTC,CASSKYRVETQYF
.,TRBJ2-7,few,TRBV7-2,TGTGCCAGCAGCCGGGGACCGGAAATCTACGAGCAGTACTTC,CASSRGPEIYEQYF
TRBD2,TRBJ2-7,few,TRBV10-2,TGCGCCAGCAGTGGTTCGCGACTAGCGGGAGTCTCCTACGAGCAGTACTTC,CASSGSRLAGVSYEQYF
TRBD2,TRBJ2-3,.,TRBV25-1,TGTGCCAGCAGTGCTCTGGGACGCGGGGGAGATACGCAGTATTTT,CASSALGRGGDTQYF
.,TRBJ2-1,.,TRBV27,TGTGCCAGCAGGCCCCTGCGGGAAGGGGGTGAGCAGTTCTTC,CASRPLREGGEQFF
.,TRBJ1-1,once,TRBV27,TGTGCCAGCAGTTTTGGAGGGGTCTTACGGAAAACTGAAGCTTTCTTT,CASSFGGVLRKTEAFF
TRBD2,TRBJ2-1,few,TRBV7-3,TGTGCCAGCAGCTCCGGACTAGCGGGAGTAGTCGAGCAGTTCTTC,CASSSGLAGVVEQFF
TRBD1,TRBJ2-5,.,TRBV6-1,TGTGCCAGCAGTGAACTAGGGACAGGGGATCAGTACTTC,CASSELGTGDQYF
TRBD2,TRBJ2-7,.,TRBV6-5,TGTGCCAGCAGTTTGACTAGCGGGAACTACGAGCAGTACTTC,CASSLTSGNYEQYF
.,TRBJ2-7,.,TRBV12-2,TGTGCAAGTCGCTCACCCGCCTCGGGAGGAACCGAATACGAGCAGTACTTC,CASRSPASGGTEYEQYF
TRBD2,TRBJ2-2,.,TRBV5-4,TGTGCCAGCAGCCCCGGAGGGACTAGCGGATCCACCGGGGAGCTGTTTTTT,CASSPGGTSGSTGELFF
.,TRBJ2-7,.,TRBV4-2,TGTGCCAGCAGCCAAGATGTGGCGGGAAGGTCCTACGAGCAGTACTTC,CASSQDVAGRSYEQYF
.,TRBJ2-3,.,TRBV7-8,TGTGCCAGCAGCTTAGGGGCGACAGATACGCAGTATTTT,CASSLGATDTQYF
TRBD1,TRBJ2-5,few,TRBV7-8,TGTGCCAGCAGCCCGCCGACAGGGGGAGAGACCCAGTACTTC,CASSPPTGGETQYF
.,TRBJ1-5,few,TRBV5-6,TGTGCCAGCACCTCCCCGAGCAATCAGCCCCAGCATTTT,CASTSPSNQPQHF
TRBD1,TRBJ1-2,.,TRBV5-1,TGCGCCAGCAGCCTCGGGACAGAATATGGCTACACCTTC,CASSLGTEYGYTF
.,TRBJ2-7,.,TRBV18,TGTGCCAGCTCACCGGGACACAACTACGAGCAGTACTTC,CASSPGHNYEQYF